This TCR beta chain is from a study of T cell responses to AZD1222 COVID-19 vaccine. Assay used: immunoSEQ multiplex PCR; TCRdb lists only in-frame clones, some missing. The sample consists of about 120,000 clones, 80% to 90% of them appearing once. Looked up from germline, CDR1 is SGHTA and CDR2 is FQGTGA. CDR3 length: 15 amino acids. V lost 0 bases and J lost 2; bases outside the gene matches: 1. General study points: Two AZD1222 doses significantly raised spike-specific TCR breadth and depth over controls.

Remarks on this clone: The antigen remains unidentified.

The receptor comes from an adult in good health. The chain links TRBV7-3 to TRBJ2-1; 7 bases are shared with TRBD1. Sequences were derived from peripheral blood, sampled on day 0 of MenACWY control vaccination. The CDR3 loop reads CASSLTQGAYNEQFF. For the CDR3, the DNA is TGTGCCAGCAGCTTAACCCAGGGGGCCTACAATGAGCAGTTCTTC. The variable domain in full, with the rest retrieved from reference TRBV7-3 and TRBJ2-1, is GAGVSQTPSNKVTEKGKYVELRCDPISGHTALYWYRQSLGQGPEFLIYFQGTGAADDSGLPNDRFFAVRPEGSVSTLKIQRTERGDSAVYLCASSLTQGAYNEQFFGPGTRLTVL.